This T cell receptor beta chain was documented in a study of blood T cells in healthy people across ages. Through a sample-barcoded 5' primer and a J-beta primer mix, a second PCR was run for roughly 7 to 11 cycles. MiXCR, applied by TCRdb to the 5' RACE reads, yields one record per CDR3 protein. In the table there are about 1.6 million distinct CDR3 sequences, around 36% of which are singletons. Study conclusions and caveats: Diversity of TCR beta correlated strongly with naive T cell percentage. Significant beta diversity loss was already apparent by age roughly 38, declining roughly linearly. More naive CD4+ cells and higher diversity marked long-lived donors relative to aged donors.

A remark on this clonotype: Its antigen remains unidentified.

Germline values: CDR1 SGHRS, CDR2 YFSETQ. The CDR3 totals 14 residues. Trimming took off 3 bases at V and 7 bases at J, with 13 bases between the two ends. Donation came from healthy Caucasian individuals in Russia who were aged about 6 to 100. The material sequenced was blood. The TCR comes from a woman younger than 45 in good health. The chain recombines TRBV5-1 with TRBJ2-2, with D possibly being TRBD1 (5 bases). CDR3 in DNA: TGCGCCAGCAGCTCCTCTTGGGGCGGCGGGGAGCTGTTTTTT. Translation gives CASSSSWGGGELFF.